This T cell receptor (beta chain) was recovered during a study of T-cell memory formation after mild COVID-19. Study at large: Most TCR clusters belonged to a single donor.

TCRdb redid the calling of the 5' RACE reads with MiXCR, one entry per CDR3 protein. The sample holds about 430,000 distinct CDR3 sequences; over 15% are singletons and the top ten take about 22%. V lost 2 bases and J 2 bases, leaving 11 bases between the germline ends. Germline V lookup: CDR1 MNHEY, CDR2 SVGEGT. The CDR3 covers 15 residues. This clonotype has only a few counts. Sequenced sample: PBMCs or a T cell subset sorted from them (not recorded which). The sequence came from a man between 18 and 29 years old who had mild COVID-19 (a few samples of this study predate the infection). Cell type and time point are not known. The J gene is TRBJ2-3, the V gene TRBV6-2 or TRBV6-3; D is undetermined. The CDR3 reads CASSYRADNTDTQYF. The DNA of the CDR3 is TGTGCCAGCAGTTACCGGGCAGATAACACAGATACGCAGTATTTT.